This entry describes one T cell receptor (beta chain). Its matching antigen is unknown. The sample originates from a study of vaccination and CD4 T cells after COVID-19. The wider study: A median of 72 days (range 14 to 241) separated dose two from the taking of post-vaccine samples.

CDR3 size: 16 residues. V shed 3 bases and J shed 9 bases, with 17 bases lying between them. Per germline, CDR1 KGHDR and CDR2 SFDVKD. Sequence data for DNA of cultured CD4+ T cells were generated by the Oncomine TCR Beta short-read assay. TCRdb itself ran the PCR reads through MiXCR, one entry per CDR3 protein. Of nearly 25,000 distinct CDR3 sequences listed, 62% are singletons. Treatment defined: approximately 9-day PBMC culture with coronavirus spike peptide pools or control peptides (ViraFEST assay). TCR sequencing followed the expansion of antigen-specific T cells with peptide pools in ViraFEST. Investigators isolated CD4+ T cells by negative selection after approximately 9 days of culture.

The V call is TRBV24-1, the J call TRBJ1-6; maybe TRBD1 (6 bases). The sample taken for sequencing was CD4+ T cells from blood, cultured in vitro. This clonotype originated in a human donor who had recovered from COVID-19. CDR3 in amino acids: CATSDSRQGRSSPLHF. DNA of the CDR3: TGTGCCACCAGTGATAGCCGGCAGGGGCGTAGTTCACCCCTCCACTTT.